This T cell receptor (beta chain) was identified in a study of blood T cell repertoires in COVID-19. The V gene's germline CDR1 is MNHEY and CDR2 SMNVEV (reference sequence). Trimming removed 2 bases at V and 7 bases at J, with 8 bases between. The CDR3 sequence is 12 residues long. Sequenced by immunoSEQ multiplex PCR; TCRdb stores in-frame clones only, minus some. The table lists some 250,000 clones, approximately 90% of them singletons. This TCR came from a woman aged 40 to 55 who had recovered from COVID-19. The chain is built from TRBV27 and TRBJ1-1; D possibly corresponds to TRBD1 (5 bases). The sequenced material came from peripheral blood. CDR3 in DNA: TGTGCCAGCAGTTTACGGGGGGGTGAAGCTTTCTTT. Protein product: CASSLRGGEAFF.